Below, 2 T cell receptor beta chains from the same sample are listed, as sequenced in a study of siplizumab effects on memory and regulatory T cells. Assay used: immunoSEQ multiplex PCR; TCRdb lists only in-frame clones, some missing. The top ten hold roughly 0.4% of the sample, which has just over 60,000 clones, 79% seen once. What was sequenced was memory CD4+ T cells sorted from blood. The receptors here all came from a human donor in good health.

This chain joins TRBV5-4 and TRBJ2-5; TRBD1 aligns across 9 bases. The V and J ends lost 5 bases and 2 bases, in that order; junction bases with no gene match: 4. The CDR3 is 14 amino acids. CDR1 SGHNT and CDR2 YYREEE come from the germline V gene (reference sequence). The chain's CDR3 is CASRAQGAQETQYF. DNA of the CDR3: TGTGCCAGCAGGGCACAGGGGGCTCAAGAGACCCAGTACTTC.

This chain uses TRBV27 with TRBJ1-2, with D perhaps TRBD1 (5 bases). Between the trimmed V and J ends, which lost 5 bases and 3 bases, there was a span of 16 bases. This CDR3 spans 15 amino acids. Germline values: CDR1 MNHEY, CDR2 SMNVEV (reference sequence). CDR3 DNA sequence: TGTGCCAGCAGTCCCCACGGGGCGGGCGACTATGGCTACACCTTC. This sequence encodes CASSPHGAGDYGYTF.